Reported below is one TCR beta chain. The record originates from a study of cytomegalovirus exposure and HLA in healthy donors. V gave up 2 bases and J gave up 6 bases; unmatched junction bases: 10. The CDR3 extends over 15 amino acids. CDR1 and CDR2 (germline): GTSNPN, SVGIG (reference sequence). TCRdb's table, derived via immunoSEQ multiplex PCR, lists solely in-frame clones and lacks some. The sample holds 250,000 to 350,000 clones, roughly 87% seen once. The sequence derives from a woman aged 30 to 39 in good health and CMV-seropositive. The V gene is TRBV30, the J gene TRBJ1-5; 7 nucleotides line up with TRBD1. Material for sequencing was PBMCs. DNA for the CDR3: TGTGCCTGGAGTAACCGACAGGGAGACGGTCAGCCCCAGCATTTT. As protein: CAWSNRQGDGQPQHF.